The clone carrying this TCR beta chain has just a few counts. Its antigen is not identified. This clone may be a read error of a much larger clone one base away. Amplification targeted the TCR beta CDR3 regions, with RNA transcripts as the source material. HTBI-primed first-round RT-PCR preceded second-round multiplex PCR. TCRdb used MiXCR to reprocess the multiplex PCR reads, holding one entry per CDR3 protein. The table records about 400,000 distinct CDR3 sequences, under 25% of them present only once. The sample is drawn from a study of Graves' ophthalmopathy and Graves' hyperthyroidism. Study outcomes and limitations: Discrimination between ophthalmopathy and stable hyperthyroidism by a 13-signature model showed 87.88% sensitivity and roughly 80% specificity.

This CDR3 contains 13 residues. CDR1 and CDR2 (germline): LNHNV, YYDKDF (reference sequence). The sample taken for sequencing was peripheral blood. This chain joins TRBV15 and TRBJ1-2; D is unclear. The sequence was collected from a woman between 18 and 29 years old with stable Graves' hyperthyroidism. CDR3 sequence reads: CATSREGRRGCTF. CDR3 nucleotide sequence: TGTGCCACCAGCAGAGAAGGGCGAAGAGGCTGCACCTTC.